These 24 T cell receptor beta chains were sequenced from one sample in a study of cytomegalovirus exposure and HLA in healthy donors. Primers: 60 Vbeta forward and 13 Jbeta reverse. Libraries were prepared by immunoSEQ multiplex PCR; TCRdb keeps only in-frame clonotypes and omits some of them. The data show around 89,000 clones, with over 75% seen just once and roughly 1.3% held by the top ten. The sequenced material came from PBMCs. These receptors were obtained from a girl aged 2 to 10 in good health and CMV-seropositive.

This clone showed up just a few times. The chain carries TRBV4-1 and TRBJ2-7, with TRBD2 matching 7 bases. The CDR3 extends over 16 amino acids. V lost 1 base and J lost 9; bases outside the gene matches: 15. CDR1 is MGHRA and CDR2 is YSYEKL in the germline V gene. The CDR3 bases are TGCGCCAGCAGCCAAGTTATCGCGGGAGTGGGAAGAGGGCAGTACTTC. It translates to CASSQVIAGVGRGQYF.

In this sample, this clone turned up once. V is TRBV28 and J is TRBJ1-5; 8 nucleotides match TRBD1. Germline CDR1 MDHEN, CDR2 SYDVKM. Unmatched junction bases numbered 8, after V lost 4 bases and J lost 6 bases. CDR3 size: 15 residues. The DNA of the CDR3 is TGTGCCAGCAGTTACCTGGACAGGGAGCGTCAGCCCCAGCATTTT. Its protein is CASSYLDRERQPQHF.

J is TRBJ1-5 and V is TRBV15; D may be TRBD1 (6 bases). Germline V gene sequence: CDR1 LNHNV, CDR2 YYDKDF (reference sequence). The CDR3 extends over 15 amino acids. The V and J ends lost 9 bases and 2 bases respectively, with 17 bases between them. The CDR3 DNA reads TGTGCCACTCGCCAGGGGCTCGTTCGCAATCAGCCCCAGCATTTT. Translating gives CATRQGLVRNQPQHF.

CDR3 region: CASRKGLGSDEQFF. The DNA of the CDR3 is TGTGCCAGCAGGAAGGGACTAGGGAGCGATGAGCAGTTCTTC. This chain joins TRBV6-1 and TRBJ2-1; 8 bases are shared with TRBD2. V dropped 6 bases and J dropped 8; count of bases not matched to a gene: 9. The length of the CDR3 is 14 residues. Germline V gives CDR1 MNHNS, CDR2 SASEGT.

This chain uses TRBV7-2 with TRBJ1-2; a weak D match, TRBD1 (6 bases). Germline V gene lookup returns CDR1 SGHTA and CDR2 FQGNSA. V shed 5 bases and J shed 8 bases, with 18 bases lying between them. This CDR3 is built from 14 residues. The CDR3 DNA sequence: TGTGCCAGCAGCCCGCAACTGCAGGGGTGGGGCTACACCTTC. It encodes CASSPQLQGWGYTF. The whole variable domain, remainder taken from reference TRBV7-2 and TRBJ1-2, is GAGVSQSPSNKVTEKGKDVELRCDPISGHTALYWYRQSLGQGLEFLIYFQGNSAPDKSGLPSDRFSAERTGGSVSTLTIQRTQQEDSAVYLCASSPQLQGWGYTFGSGTRLTVV.

The V and J genes are TRBV5-1 and TRBJ1-4; D is ambiguous. The CDR3 is 14 residues long. From germline, CDR1 is SGHRS and CDR2 YFSETQ. V was pared by 3 bases and J by 7 bases, with 13 bases between. The CDR3 DNA reads TGCGCCAGCAGCTCCAACGGGGAGGCTGAAAAACTGTTTTTT. This sequence encodes CASSSNGEAEKLFF.

The chain employs TRBV9 and TRBJ2-1, with D tentatively TRBD1 (6 bases). This CDR3 contains 12 residues. Deletions cut 0 bases from V and 9 bases from J, with 7 bases between. Looked up from germline, CDR1 is SGDLS and CDR2 is YYNGEE. CDR3 protein: CASSVVRGEQFF. CDR3 nucleotide sequence: TGTGCCAGCAGCGTAGTCAGGGGTGAGCAGTTCTTC.

This chain uses TRBV6-5 with TRBJ1-1; D might be TRBD1 (6 bases). CDR3 length equals 15 residues. Germline CDR1 reads MNHEY; CDR2 reads SVGAGI. The V end was cut by 6 bases, the J end by 1 base, with 15 bases between. CDR3 nucleotides: TGTGCCAGCAGGGACGTTGGGGGCGCGAACACTGAAGCTTTCTTT. Protein: CASRDVGGANTEAFF.

The chain couples TRBV30 to TRBJ2-1; TRBD2 aligns across 8 bases. The CDR3 is 15 residues long. The J segment lost 7 bases and the V segment lost 2 bases, leaving 10 bases of the junction unmatched. Per germline, CDR1 GTSNPN and CDR2 SVGIG (reference sequence). CDR3 sequence: CAWSPRTSPRNEQFF. CDR3 sequence (DNA): TGTGCCTGGAGTCCCCGGACTAGCCCCAGGAATGAGCAGTTCTTC. The variable domain in full, completed from reference TRBV30 and TRBJ2-1, reads SQTIHQWPATLVQPVGSPLSLECTVEGTSNPNLYWYRQAAGRGLQLLFYSVGIGQISSEVPQNLSASRPQDRQFILSSKKLLLSDSGFYLCAWSPRTSPRNEQFFGPGTRLTVL.

This chain links TRBV2 with TRBJ1-1, with D tentatively TRBD1 (6 bases). The germline gives CDR1 SNHLY, CDR2 FYNNEI. This CDR3 region has 18 residues. V lost 4 bases, J lost 7 bases, and 28 bases lay in between. CDR3 region: CASSVKDGGHLTAVEAFF. CDR3 in DNA: TGTGCCAGCAGTGTAAAGGACGGGGGGCACCTTACAGCGGTTGAAGCTTTCTTT. The entire variable domain, with the rest obtained from reference TRBV2 and TRBJ1-1, is as follows: EPEVTQTPSHQVTQMGQEVILRCVPISNHLYFYWYRQILGQKVEFLVSFYNNEISEKSEIFDDQFSVERPDGSNFTLKIRSTKLEDSAMYFCASSVKDGGHLTAVEAFFGQGTRLTVV.

Only a few counts were recorded for this clone. V usage is TRBV6-1 and J usage is TRBJ2-4; a possible D gene is TRBD1 (5 bases). Per germline, CDR1 MNHNS and CDR2 SASEGT. The CDR3 loop spans 17 amino acids. Deletions cut 2 bases from V and 0 bases from J, with 14 bases between. The CDR3: CASSELGAGQAKNIQYF. In nucleotides, the CDR3 is TGTGCCAGCAGTGAATTAGGGGCAGGGCAAGCCAAAAACATTCAGTACTTC.

J is TRBJ2-7 and V is TRBV6-5; TRBD2 matches 7 bases. CDR3 length: 13 amino acids. CDR1 and CDR2 from the germline V gene are MNHEY and SVGAGI. Unmatched junction bases numbered 4, after V lost 8 bases and J lost 0 bases. Written as DNA, the CDR3 is TGTGCCAGCGGTAAGCGGGACTCCTACGAGCAGTACTTC. This encodes CASGKRDSYEQYF.

The chain recombines TRBV30 with TRBJ2-7; TRBD1 is a possible D gene (6 bases). Per germline, CDR1 GTSNPN and CDR2 SVGIG (reference sequence). Trimming stripped 0 bases from V and 3 bases from J, with 12 bases between. This CDR3 contains 14 residues. The CDR3 loop reads CAWSVGTPYYEQYF. The CDR3, as DNA: TGTGCCTGGAGTGTAGGGACACCGTACTACGAGCAGTACTTC.

The chain has TRBV7-9 and TRBJ1-2; D is unclear. V was shortened by 2 bases and J by 9 bases, with 7 bases between the two germline ends. Looked up from germline, CDR1 is SEHNR and CDR2 is FQNEAQ (reference sequence). The CDR3 covers 11 residues. The CDR3 nucleotides read TGTGCCAGCAGCTTACGGGATCGCTACACCTTC. Encoded protein: CASSLRDRYTF. Full variable domain (missing parts from reference TRBV7-9 and TRBJ1-2): DTGVSQNPRHKITKRGQNVTFRCDPISEHNRLYWYRQTLGQGPEFLTYFQNEAQLEKSRLLSDRFSAERPKGSFSTLEIQRTEQGDSAMYLCASSLRDRYTFGSGTRLTVV.

The V call is TRBV28, the J call TRBJ2-7; TRBD2 aligns across 11 bases. Trimming removed 5 bases from V and 0 bases from J; junction bases left unmatched: 6. CDR3 length: 16 amino acids. The germline V gene encodes CDR1 MDHEN and CDR2 SYDVKM. The CDR3 DNA is TGTGCCAGCAGTCCTGACACTAGCGGGAGCTCCTACGAGCAGTACTTC. It specifies CASSPDTSGSSYEQYF.

This clone was found a few times. The DNA for the CDR3 is TGTGCCGGCTACTCGGGACTAGAGCCAGATACGCAGTATTTT. It specifies CAGYSGLEPDTQYF. This chain uses TRBV6-5 with TRBJ2-3, with 8 positions matching TRBD2. Per germline, CDR1 MNHEY and CDR2 SVGAGI. This CDR3 contains 14 residues. J lost 4 bases, V lost 11 bases, and 11 bases had no gene match.

This clone was found once. A junction end diverges from the germline sequence, so it may reflect a read error. The chain links TRBV15 to TRBJ1-5; D is uncertain. The germline V gene has CDR1 LNHNV and CDR2 YYDKDF (reference sequence). CDR3 length equals 14 residues. The CDR3 sequence is CATSRERVNQPQHF. The DNA for the CDR3 is TGTGCCACCAGCCGAGAAAGAGTTAATCAGCCCCAGCATTTT.

This clone was counted a single time. The chain links TRBV5-4 to TRBJ2-3, with TRBD1 matching over 8 bases. The germline V gene has CDR1 SGHNT and CDR2 YYREEE (reference sequence). This CDR3 is 16 amino acids long. The V gene end was trimmed by 7 bases and the J gene end by 0 bases; junction bases not matched to a gene: 10. The CDR3 nucleotides read TGTGCCAGCCGACTCCAGGGGGCAGATAGCACAGATACGCAGTATTTT. The encoded protein is CASRLQGADSTDTQYF.

This rearrangement joins TRBV5-1 to TRBJ2-6; D is undetermined. Germline-derived CDR1 and CDR2 are SGHRS and YFSETQ. V lost 0 bases and J 0 bases, leaving 7 bases between the germline ends. CDR3 size: 16 residues. The CDR3 protein is CASSLAVVSGANVLTF. The CDR3 nucleotides are TGCGCCAGCAGCTTGGCCGTAGTCTCTGGGGCCAACGTCCTGACTTTC.

This chain uses TRBV27 with TRBJ1-2; possible D gene TRBD1, 6 bases. Trimming cost V 8 bases and J 1 base, with 17 bases left between them. Germline CDR1 MNHEY, CDR2 SMNVEV (reference sequence). The CDR3 totals 15 residues. DNA for the CDR3: TGTGCCAGCGCCTACCGCGGACAGCTTAACTATGGCTACACCTTC. Translating it yields CASAYRGQLNYGYTF.

The chain recombines TRBV15 with TRBJ1-1, with unresolved D. This CDR3 comprises 13 residues. CDR1 is LNHNV and CDR2 is YYDKDF in the germline V gene (reference sequence). V lost 0 bases and J lost 4, with 6 bases in between. The CDR3 protein is CATSRDTSTEAFF. The CDR3 bases are TGTGCCACCAGCAGAGACACGAGCACTGAAGCTTTCTTT.

In nucleotides, the CDR3 is TGCAGCGTTTCGGGGGACGGAACCTACGAGCAGTACTTC. Its protein product is CSVSGDGTYEQYF. The rearrangement joins TRBV29-1 to TRBJ2-7; a weak D match, TRBD2 (6 bases). The CDR3 extends over 13 amino acids. Trimming cost V 5 bases and J 2 bases, with 13 bases left between them. The germline V gene encodes CDR1 SQVTM and CDR2 ANQGSEA.

The chain recombines TRBV18 with TRBJ2-7, with TRBD1 matching 7 bases. Germline CDR1 reads KGHSH; CDR2 reads LQKENI. The V and J ends lost 5 bases and 4 bases, in that order; junction bases with no gene match: 11. This CDR3 has 15 residues. The CDR3 coding sequence is TGTGCCAGCTCAAAATCCGGGACAGATACTTACGAGCAGTACTTC. Protein: CASSKSGTDTYEQYF.

The chain couples TRBV27 to TRBJ2-7, with a weak D call TRBD2 (6 bases). Trimming removed 5 bases from V and 3 bases from J, with 11 bases in between. CDR3 length: 13 amino acids. Germline V gene sequence: CDR1 MNHEY, CDR2 SMNVEV (reference sequence). The CDR3 region is CASSPGLVYEQYF. The CDR3 DNA follows: TGTGCCAGCAGTCCGGGACTGGTCTACGAGCAGTACTTC.